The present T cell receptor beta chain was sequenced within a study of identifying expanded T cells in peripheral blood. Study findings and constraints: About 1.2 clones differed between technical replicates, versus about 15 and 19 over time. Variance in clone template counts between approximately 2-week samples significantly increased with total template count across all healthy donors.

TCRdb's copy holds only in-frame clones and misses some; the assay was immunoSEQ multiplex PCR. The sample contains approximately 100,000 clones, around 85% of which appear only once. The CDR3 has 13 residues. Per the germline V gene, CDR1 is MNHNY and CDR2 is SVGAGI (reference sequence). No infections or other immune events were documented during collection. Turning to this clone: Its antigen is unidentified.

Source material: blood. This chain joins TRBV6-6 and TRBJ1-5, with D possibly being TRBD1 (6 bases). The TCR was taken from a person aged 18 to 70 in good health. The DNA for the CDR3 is TGTGCTCACCAACAGGGCCCCTATCAGCCCCAGCATTTT. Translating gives CAHQQGPYQPQHF.